Below are 31 T cell receptor beta chains sequenced from a single sample in a study of blood T cell repertoires in COVID-19. Measured with immunoSEQ multiplex PCR; TCRdb has only the in-frame clones, and not every one. The sample consists of some 130,000 clones, roughly four fifths of them appearing once. Material: PBMCs or T cells enriched from blood (not recorded which). The receptors come from a man under 40 who had recovered from COVID-19.

The chain joins TRBV9 to TRBJ1-3, with D possibly TRBD1 on 5 matching bases. The germline gives CDR1 SGDLS, CDR2 YYNGEE. The CDR3 sequence is 15 residues long. V was trimmed by 4 bases and J by 7 bases, leaving 18 bases between them. The CDR3 DNA is TGTGCCAGCAGCCCACAGACCTCAGCAGGGAACACCATATATTTT. It encodes CASSPQTSAGNTIYF.

This clone was observed a handful of times. This chain connects TRBV19 to TRBJ1-2; possibly TRBD1 for D (5 bases). The CDR3 runs to 14 residues. From germline, CDR1 is LNHDA and CDR2 SQIVND (reference sequence). Between the trimmed V and J ends, which lost 4 bases and 7 bases, there was a span of 16 bases. In DNA form, the CDR3 reads TGTGCCAGTAGTACCCGACAGTTTACGGGTGGCTACACCTTC. Its translation is CASSTRQFTGGYTF.

The chain carries TRBV28 and TRBJ1-5; 9 positions match TRBD1. The CDR3 totals 13 residues. The J segment lost 10 bases and the V segment lost 5 bases, leaving 6 bases of the junction unmatched. Germline CDR1 and CDR2: MDHEN and SYDVKM. The CDR3 loop reads CASSPDRGQPQHF. The CDR3 DNA sequence: TGTGCCAGCAGTCCGGACAGGGGACAACCCCAGCATTTT.

This clone was picked up one time. The chain uses TRBV7-6 and TRBJ2-3; TRBD1 matches at 8 bases. V trimming: 3 bases; J trimming: 5 bases; junction bases outside the gene matches: 10. The CDR3 contains 16 residues. Germline values: CDR1 SGHVS, CDR2 FNYEAQ. The DNA of the CDR3 is TGTGCCAGCAGCTTCCCCTACGCGGGACAGGAAGATACGCAGTATTTT. The encoded protein is CASSFPYAGQEDTQYF.

This chain joins TRBV7-2 and TRBJ2-5; no firm D call. Trimming pared 3 bases from V and 2 bases from J, leaving 7 bases between. Germline CDR1 and CDR2: SGHTA and FQGNSA. The CDR3 totals 13 residues. The CDR3 coding sequence is TGTGCCAGCAGCTTGAGACTGCAAGAGACCCAGTACTTC. The encoded protein is CASSLRLQETQYF.

DNA of the CDR3: TGCGCCAGCAGTGATGGCCCCAGGATAGATACGCAGTATTTT. This codes for CASSDGPRIDTQYF. V is TRBV10-2 and J is TRBJ2-3; D is unresolved. Germline CDR1 is WSHSY and CDR2 is SAAADI. The CDR3 extends over 14 amino acids. The ends were cut back, 3 bases at V and 5 bases at J, with 12 bases in the middle.

The V and J genes are TRBV2 and TRBJ2-1; D remains ambiguous. Trimming pared 4 bases from V and 7 bases from J, leaving 8 bases between. This CDR3 region has 12 residues. Germline V gene sequence: CDR1 SNHLY, CDR2 FYNNEI. CDR3 sequence: CASSAQRNEQFF. CDR3 DNA sequence: TGTGCCAGCAGTGCACAGAGAAATGAGCAGTTCTTC. The variable domain in full, completed from reference TRBV2 and TRBJ2-1, reads EPEVTQTPSHQVTQMGQEVILRCVPISNHLYFYWYRQILGQKVEFLVSFYNNEISEKSEIFDDQFSVERPDGSNFTLKIRSTKLEDSAMYFCASSAQRNEQFFGPGTRLTVL.

The J gene is TRBJ1-1, the V gene TRBV27; 10 bases match TRBD1. The CDR3 contains 18 residues. The V gene end was trimmed by 6 bases and the J gene end by 0 bases; junction bases not matched to a gene: 13. Germline-derived CDR1 and CDR2 are MNHEY and SMNVEV (reference sequence). CDR3 protein: CASSMLGTGVIMNTEAFF. In DNA, the CDR3 is TGTGCCAGCAGCATGCTAGGGACAGGGGTAATCATGAACACTGAAGCTTTCTTT.

The chain uses TRBV11-2 and TRBJ1-2, with 7 positions matching TRBD1. From germline, CDR1 is SGHAT and CDR2 FQNNGV. The junction had 4 bases not matched to a gene; V was cut back by 5 bases and J by 4 bases. The CDR3 sequence is 13 residues long. DNA of the CDR3: TGTGCCAGCAGCCACAGGGGTGCCTATGGCTACACCTTC. Translating it yields CASSHRGAYGYTF.

V usage is TRBV6-1 and J usage is TRBJ2-3, with D unresolved. The CDR3 loop spans 14 amino acids. Germline values: CDR1 MNHNS, CDR2 SASEGT. Trimming took off 2 bases at V and 4 bases at J, with 10 bases between the two ends. The CDR3 loop is CASSESLVPDTQYF. CDR3 bases: TGTGCCAGCAGTGAAAGCCTAGTCCCAGATACGCAGTATTTT.

The V call is TRBV5-1, the J call TRBJ2-1, with TRBD2 matching over 7 bases. J gave up 2 bases and V 0 bases, and 5 bases lay outside the gene matches. This CDR3 is 16 amino acids long. Looked up from germline, CDR1 is SGHRS and CDR2 is YFSETQ. The CDR3: CASSLGLANPYNEQFF. CDR3 nucleotide sequence: TGCGCCAGCAGCTTGGGACTAGCCAACCCCTACAATGAGCAGTTCTTC.

The rearrangement links TRBV5-1 to TRBJ2-1; 10 positions agree with TRBD1. V gave up 0 bases and J gave up 7 bases; unmatched junction bases: 4. CDR3 length equals 15 residues. Germline V gene sequence: CDR1 SGHRS, CDR2 YFSETQ. The CDR3 protein is CASSLGGTGVNEQFF. The CDR3 region has the DNA TGCGCCAGCAGCTTGGGGGGGACAGGGGTGAATGAGCAGTTCTTC.

The J gene is TRBJ2-5, the V gene TRBV2; 16 nucleotides match TRBD2. The germline V gene has CDR1 SNHLY and CDR2 FYNNEI. The CDR3 covers 15 residues. J was trimmed by 5 bases and V by 6 bases; bases with no gene match: 3. CDR3 nucleotide sequence: TGTGCCAGCAGCGGGACTAGCGGGAGGGGGGAGACCCAGTACTTC. Encoded protein: CASSGTSGRGETQYF. The entire variable domain, with the rest obtained from reference TRBV2 and TRBJ2-5, is as follows: EPEVTQTPSHQVTQMGQEVILRCVPISNHLYFYWYRQILGQKVEFLVSFYNNEISEKSEIFDDQFSVERPDGSNFTLKIRSTKLEDSAMYFCASSGTSGRGETQYFGPGTRLLVL.

The chain recombines TRBV7-2 with TRBJ1-5; no clear D. Germline CDR1 SGHTA, CDR2 FQGNSA. V lost 1 base and J lost 6, with 7 bases in between. The CDR3 runs to 13 residues. CDR3 residues: CASSLESGQPQHF. Written as DNA, the CDR3 is TGTGCCAGCAGCTTAGAGTCAGGTCAGCCCCAGCATTTT. Using reference TRBV7-2 and TRBJ1-5 for the parts outside the CDR3, the full variable domain is GAGVSQSPSNKVTEKGKDVELRCDPISGHTALYWYRQSLGQGLEFLIYFQGNSAPDKSGLPSDRFSAERTGGSVSTLTIQRTQQEDSAVYLCASSLESGQPQHFGDGTRLSIL.

The genes are TRBV6-5 and TRBJ1-6; perhaps TRBD1 as D (5 bases). The CDR3 covers 14 residues. CDR1 and CDR2 (germline): MNHEY, SVGAGI. V gave up 10 bases and J gave up 0 bases, with 10 bases separating them. CDR3: CAINRRSYNSPLHF. The CDR3 DNA is TGTGCCATCAACAGGCGCTCCTATAATTCACCCCTCCACTTT.

CDR3 DNA: TGTGCCAGCAGTTTATTTTTCGGTGACAGAACGAACACCGGGGAGCTGTTTTTT. Protein product: CASSLFFGDRTNTGELFF. The chain joins TRBV27 to TRBJ2-2, with D possibly matching TRBD1 (5 bases). Between the trimmed V and J ends, which lost 1 base and 0 bases, there was a span of 15 bases. CDR1 and CDR2 (germline): MNHEY, SMNVEV (reference sequence). The CDR3 totals 18 residues.

The gene calls are TRBV4-1 and TRBJ1-1; D is ambiguous. Germline CDR1 MGHRA, CDR2 YSYEKL. This CDR3 is 17 amino acids long. V shed 0 bases and J shed 0 bases, with 14 bases lying between them. The CDR3 spells CASSQDQAGIMNTEAFF. The CDR3 coding sequence is TGCGCCAGCAGCCAAGATCAGGCGGGGATCATGAACACTGAAGCTTTCTTT.

This sequence joins TRBV6-1 and TRBJ1-2, with 7 bases lining up with TRBD1. The CDR3 length is 14 residues. The junction had 11 bases not matched to a gene; V was cut back by 6 bases and J by 7 bases. Germline lookup yields CDR1 MNHNS and CDR2 SASEGT. The CDR3 DNA sequence: TGTGCCAGCAGCCTTCAACTGACAGGGTTTGGCTACACCTTC. The encoded protein is CASSLQLTGFGYTF.

The chain carries TRBV7-9 and TRBJ2-5; 9 positions match TRBD2. This CDR3 comprises 16 residues. Germline trimming cut 3 bases from V and 5 bases from J; bases unmatched to any gene: 10. In germline, CDR1 is SEHNR, CDR2 FQNEAQ (reference sequence). In DNA, the CDR3 is TGTGCCAGCAGCTTCGGAGCGGGAGGACTAATGGAGACCCAGTACTTC. It yields the protein CASSFGAGGLMETQYF.

The chain uses TRBV18 and TRBJ1-2; D call uncertain. The CDR3 loop spans 15 amino acids. CDR1 is KGHSH and CDR2 is LQKENI in the germline V gene. Trimming took off 2 bases at V and 2 bases at J, with 12 bases between the two ends. As DNA, the CDR3 is TGTGCCAGCTCACCAACCTCGAACAGAAACTATGGCTACACCTTC. Its protein product is CASSPTSNRNYGYTF.

The CDR3 protein is CASSAGLQALYTF. The CDR3 DNA is TGTGCCAGTAGTGCGGGACTTCAAGCACTCTACACCTTC. The rearrangement links TRBV19 to TRBJ1-2; D is perhaps TRBD1 (5 bases). CDR1 is LNHDA and CDR2 is SQIVND in the germline V gene (reference sequence). Trimming stripped 5 bases from V and 10 bases from J, with 17 bases between. The CDR3 runs to 13 residues.

This chain links TRBV5-4 with TRBJ2-2; TRBD2 matches at 9 bases. The CDR3 has 16 amino acids. The trim removed 5 bases at V and 5 bases at J, leaving 10 bases unmatched. Germline CDR1 and CDR2: SGHNT and YYREEE (reference sequence). Written as DNA, the CDR3 is TGTGCCAGCAGTCGTGGAGCGGGGGGAAGGACCGGGGAGCTGTTTTTT. This sequence encodes CASSRGAGGRTGELFF.

The chain recombines TRBV27 with TRBJ2-7, with 10 bases matching TRBD1. Germline CDR1 and CDR2: MNHEY and SMNVEV (reference sequence). Germline trimming cut 1 base from V and 1 base from J; bases unmatched to any gene: 4. This CDR3 comprises 16 residues. The CDR3 DNA is TGTGCCAGCAGTTTATGGGGGACAGGGGTATCCTACGAGCAGTACTTC. It encodes CASSLWGTGVSYEQYF.

V usage is TRBV5-6 and J usage is TRBJ2-1; 11 bases are a match to TRBD2. This CDR3 has 15 residues. Germline CDR1 reads SGHDT; CDR2 reads YYEEEE. J was trimmed by 9 bases and V by 0 bases; bases with no gene match: 5. Here the CDR3 reads CASSLGTSGHREQFF. CDR3 sequence (DNA): TGTGCCAGCAGCTTGGGGACTAGCGGGCACCGTGAGCAGTTCTTC.

The chain combines TRBV9 with TRBJ1-1, with D perhaps TRBD1 (5 bases). Trimming took off 3 bases at V and 5 bases at J, with 14 bases between the two ends. The CDR3 has 14 amino acids. Germline CDR1 reads SGDLS; CDR2 reads YYNGEE. CDR3 in DNA: TGTGCCAGCAGCGCCCCAGGGTTAGGAACTGAAGCTTTCTTT. Residues: CASSAPGLGTEAFF.

J is TRBJ2-1 and V is TRBV11-2, with 10 bases that match TRBD2. The CDR3 sequence is 15 residues long. Germline V gene data show CDR1 as SGHAT and CDR2 as FQNNGV. The junction had 1 base not matched to a gene; V was cut back by 3 bases and J by 2 bases. CDR3 in amino acids: CASSFSGGAYNEQFF. Here the CDR3 DNA reads TGTGCCAGCAGCTTCAGCGGGGGGGCCTACAATGAGCAGTTCTTC.

The genes are TRBV5-1 and TRBJ2-3; 8 bases are shared with TRBD2. Germline CDR1 SGHRS, CDR2 YFSETQ. The CDR3 extends over 19 amino acids. V shed 6 bases, J shed 0 bases, and the junction held 18 bases outside the gene matches. The CDR3 DNA follows: TGCGCCAGCAAAGGGGCAGCGGGGGAAAAAGCAACTAGCACAGATACGCAGTATTTT. Translating it yields CASKGAAGEKATSTDTQYF. Full variable domain (remainder filled in from reference TRBV5-1 and TRBJ2-3): KAGVTQTPRYLIKTRGQQVTLSCSPISGHRSVSWYQQTPGQGLQFLFEYFSETQRNKGNFPGRFSGRQFSNSRSEMNVSTLELGDSALYLCASKGAAGEKATSTDTQYFGPGTRLTVL.

The chain is built from TRBV10-1 and TRBJ2-1, with D unresolved. V was pared by 3 bases and J by 4 bases, with 7 bases between. Germline lookup yields CDR1 WNHNN and CDR2 SYGVQD (reference sequence). There are 13 residues in the CDR3. CDR3 sequence: CASSEREYNEQFF. The CDR3 DNA is TGCGCCAGCAGTGAAAGAGAATACAATGAGCAGTTCTTC.

The chain is built from TRBV30 and TRBJ2-3; the D gene is possibly TRBD2 (6 bases). CDR1 and CDR2 from the germline V gene are GTSNPN and SVGIG (reference sequence). The CDR3 contains 15 residues. The V end lost 0 bases, the J end lost 1 base, and 11 bases lay between the germline ends. The CDR3 region has the DNA TGTGCCTGGAGTGTCCTAGCGAGAGGCACAGATACGCAGTATTTT. Translation: CAWSVLARGTDTQYF.

This clone has just a few counts. The CDR3 region is CASSQRPRLAGDTGELFF. CDR3 DNA: TGTGCCAGCAGCCAACGACCTCGCCTAGCGGGTGACACCGGGGAGCTGTTTTTT. The V gene is TRBV21-1, the J gene TRBJ2-2; the D call of TRBD2 is as the table states it, not checked on the DNA. TRBV21-1 corresponds to a pseudogene. The CDR3 covers 18 residues.

This chain joins TRBV30 and TRBJ1-4; tentative D call: TRBD1 (6 bases). The CDR3 spans 13 residues. Germline loops: CDR1 GTSNPN, CDR2 SVGIG (reference sequence). V dropped 5 bases and J dropped 7 bases, with 14 bases sitting between them. Here the CDR3 reads CAWGQGIGEKLFF. In DNA form, the CDR3 reads TGTGCCTGGGGGCAGGGGATAGGTGAAAAACTGTTTTTT.